The text below deals with one T cell receptor beta chain. Produced via immunoSEQ multiplex PCR; TCRdb's table is partial and in-frame only. The sample gives under 300,000 clones, roughly 80% of which show up once; roughly an eighth is in the top ten. The record originates from a study of blood T cell repertoires in COVID-19. Sequencing was performed on peripheral blood. This TCR came from a woman aged 55-69 years with active or convalescent COVID-19.

The CDR3 coding sequence is TGTGCCAGCTCACTAGACATTCAATCCGGGATGGCTTTCTTT. Its protein product is CASSLDIQSGMAFF. This chain joins TRBV18 and TRBJ1-1; D remains unclear. V lost 4 bases to trimming and J lost 11 bases, with 20 bases between them. Germline assignment: CDR1 KGHSH and CDR2 LQKENI. The CDR3 length is 14 residues.